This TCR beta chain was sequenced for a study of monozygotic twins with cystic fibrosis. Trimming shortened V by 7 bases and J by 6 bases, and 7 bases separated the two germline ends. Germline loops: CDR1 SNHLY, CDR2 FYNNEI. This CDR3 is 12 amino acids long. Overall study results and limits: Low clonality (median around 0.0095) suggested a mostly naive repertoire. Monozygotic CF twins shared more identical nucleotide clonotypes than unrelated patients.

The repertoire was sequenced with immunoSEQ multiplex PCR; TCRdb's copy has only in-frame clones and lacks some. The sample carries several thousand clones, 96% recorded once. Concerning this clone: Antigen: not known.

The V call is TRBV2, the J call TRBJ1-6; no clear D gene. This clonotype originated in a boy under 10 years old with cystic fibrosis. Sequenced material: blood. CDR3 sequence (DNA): TGTGCCAGCAAGGGCTTTAATTCACCCCTCCACTTT. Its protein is CASKGFNSPLHF. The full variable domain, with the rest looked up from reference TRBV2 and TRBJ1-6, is EPEVTQTPSHQVTQMGQEVILRCVPISNHLYFYWYRQILGQKVEFLVSFYNNEISEKSEIFDDQFSVERPDGSNFTLKIRSTKLEDSAMYFCASKGFNSPLHFGNGTRLTVT.